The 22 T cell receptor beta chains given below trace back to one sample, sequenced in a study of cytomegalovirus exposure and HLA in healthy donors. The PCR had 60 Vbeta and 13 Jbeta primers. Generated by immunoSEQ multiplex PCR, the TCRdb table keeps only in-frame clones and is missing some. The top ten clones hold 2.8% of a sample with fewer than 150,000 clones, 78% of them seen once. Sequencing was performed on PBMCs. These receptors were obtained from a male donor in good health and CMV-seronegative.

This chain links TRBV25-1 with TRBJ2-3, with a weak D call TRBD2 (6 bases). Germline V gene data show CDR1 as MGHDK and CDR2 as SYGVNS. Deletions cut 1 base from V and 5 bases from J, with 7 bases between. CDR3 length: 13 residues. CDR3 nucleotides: TGTGCCAGCAGTGAATGGGGGGTAGATACGCAGTATTTT. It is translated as CASSEWGVDTQYF.

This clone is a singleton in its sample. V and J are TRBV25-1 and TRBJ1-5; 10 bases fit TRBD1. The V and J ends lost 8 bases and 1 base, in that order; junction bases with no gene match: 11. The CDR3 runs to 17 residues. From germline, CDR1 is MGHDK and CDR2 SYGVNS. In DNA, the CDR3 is TGTGCCAGCTGTGGACACTCGGGACAGGGGAGCAATCAGCCCCAGCATTTT. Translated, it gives CASCGHSGQGSNQPQHF.

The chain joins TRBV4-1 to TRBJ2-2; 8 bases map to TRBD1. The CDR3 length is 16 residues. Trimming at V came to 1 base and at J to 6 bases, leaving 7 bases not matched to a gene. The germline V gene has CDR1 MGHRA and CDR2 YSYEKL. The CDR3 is CASSQVSRGLSGELFF. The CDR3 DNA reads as TGCGCCAGCAGCCAAGTATCCAGGGGGCTATCCGGGGAGCTGTTTTTT.

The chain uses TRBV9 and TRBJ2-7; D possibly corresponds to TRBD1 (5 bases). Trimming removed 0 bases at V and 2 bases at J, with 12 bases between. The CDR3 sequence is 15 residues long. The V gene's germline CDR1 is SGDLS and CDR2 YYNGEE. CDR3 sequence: CASSVGWGGAYEQYF. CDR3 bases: TGTGCCAGCAGCGTAGGTTGGGGCGGAGCCTACGAGCAGTACTTC.

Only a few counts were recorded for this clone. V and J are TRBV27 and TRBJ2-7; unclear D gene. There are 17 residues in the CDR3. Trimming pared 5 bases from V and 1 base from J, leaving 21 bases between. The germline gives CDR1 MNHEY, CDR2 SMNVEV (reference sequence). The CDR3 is CASSPRGFGVPSYEQYF. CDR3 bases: TGTGCCAGCAGTCCAAGAGGATTCGGAGTTCCTTCCTACGAGCAGTACTTC.

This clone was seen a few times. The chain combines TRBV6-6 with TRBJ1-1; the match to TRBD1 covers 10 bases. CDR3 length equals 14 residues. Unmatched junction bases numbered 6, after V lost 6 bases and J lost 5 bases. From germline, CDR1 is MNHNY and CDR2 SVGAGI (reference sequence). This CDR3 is CASSQTGGRTEAFF. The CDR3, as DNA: TGTGCCAGCAGCCAGACAGGGGGCAGGACTGAAGCTTTCTTT.

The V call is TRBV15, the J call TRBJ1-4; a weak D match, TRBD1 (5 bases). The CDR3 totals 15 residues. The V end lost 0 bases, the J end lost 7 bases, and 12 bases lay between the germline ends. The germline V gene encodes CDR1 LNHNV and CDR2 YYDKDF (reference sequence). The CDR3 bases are TGTGCCACCAGCAGAGAGAATGGGGCTGCTGAAAAACTGTTTTTT. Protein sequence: CATSRENGAAEKLFF.

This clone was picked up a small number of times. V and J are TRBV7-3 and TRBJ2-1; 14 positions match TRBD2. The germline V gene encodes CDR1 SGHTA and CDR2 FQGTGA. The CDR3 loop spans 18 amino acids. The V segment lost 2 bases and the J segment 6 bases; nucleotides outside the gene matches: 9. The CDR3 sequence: CASSLGTSGGRTINEQFF. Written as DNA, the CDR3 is TGTGCCAGCAGCTTAGGGACTAGCGGGGGTAGGACCATCAATGAGCAGTTCTTC.

This CDR3 is CASSLSGTSGYNEQFF. DNA of the CDR3: TGTGCCAGCAGTTTGTCCGGGACTAGCGGATACAATGAGCAGTTCTTC. This chain links TRBV27 with TRBJ2-1, with 11 bases lining up with TRBD2. V lost 3 bases, J lost 4 bases, and 5 bases stayed unmatched. The length of the CDR3 is 16 residues. Germline V gene sequence: CDR1 MNHEY, CDR2 SMNVEV (reference sequence).

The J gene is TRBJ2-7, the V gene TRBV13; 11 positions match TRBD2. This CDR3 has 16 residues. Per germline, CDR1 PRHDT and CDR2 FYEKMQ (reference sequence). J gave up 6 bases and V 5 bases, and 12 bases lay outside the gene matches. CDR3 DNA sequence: TGTGCCAGCAGCCCACTAGCGGGGGTTGTTTCCGCCGAGCAGTACTTC. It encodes CASSPLAGVVSAEQYF.

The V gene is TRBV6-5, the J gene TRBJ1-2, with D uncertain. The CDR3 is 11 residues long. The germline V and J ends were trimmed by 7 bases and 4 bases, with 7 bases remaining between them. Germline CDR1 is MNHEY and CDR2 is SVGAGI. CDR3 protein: CASINSYGYTF. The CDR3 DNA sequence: TGTGCCAGCATTAACAGCTATGGCTACACCTTC.

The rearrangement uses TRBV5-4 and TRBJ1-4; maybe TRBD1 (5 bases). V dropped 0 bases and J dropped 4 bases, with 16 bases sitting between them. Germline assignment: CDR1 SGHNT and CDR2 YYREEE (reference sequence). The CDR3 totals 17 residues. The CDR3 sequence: CASSLAFGQGNNEKLFF. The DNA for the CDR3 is TGTGCCAGCAGCTTGGCATTCGGTCAGGGAAATAATGAAAAACTGTTTTTT.

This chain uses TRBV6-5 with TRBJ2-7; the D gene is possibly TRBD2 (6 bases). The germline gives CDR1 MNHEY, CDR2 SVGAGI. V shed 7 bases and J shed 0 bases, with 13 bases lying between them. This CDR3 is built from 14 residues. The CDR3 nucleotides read TGTGCCAGCACAGGCGGGGCTAGCTCCTACGAGCAGTACTTC. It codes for CASTGGASSYEQYF.

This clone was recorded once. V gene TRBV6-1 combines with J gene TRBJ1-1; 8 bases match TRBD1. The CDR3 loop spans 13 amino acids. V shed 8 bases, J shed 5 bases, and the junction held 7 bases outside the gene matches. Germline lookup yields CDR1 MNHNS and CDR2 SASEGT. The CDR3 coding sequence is TGTGCCAGCGGTAGGGACAGGTTGACTGAAGCTTTCTTT. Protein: CASGRDRLTEAFF.

As DNA, the CDR3 is TGTGCCAGCAGCTTAGACGGCCAGGGGGCCTACGAGCAGTACTTC. Its protein is CASSLDGQGAYEQYF. The V call is TRBV11-2, the J call TRBJ2-7; 7 bases are shared with TRBD1. Per germline, CDR1 SGHAT and CDR2 FQNNGV. The CDR3 has 15 residues. V lost 0 bases, J lost 2 bases, and 4 bases stayed unmatched.

The CDR3 loop reads CASSKGDRREPYEQYF. For the CDR3, the DNA is TGTGCCAGTAGTAAAGGGGACAGGAGGGAACCCTACGAGCAGTACTTC. The chain has TRBV19 and TRBJ2-7, with 8 bases aligning to TRBD1. Germline V CDR1 and CDR2: LNHDA, SQIVND (reference sequence). Trimming removed 4 bases from V and 2 bases from J; junction bases left unmatched: 10. This CDR3 is built from 16 residues.

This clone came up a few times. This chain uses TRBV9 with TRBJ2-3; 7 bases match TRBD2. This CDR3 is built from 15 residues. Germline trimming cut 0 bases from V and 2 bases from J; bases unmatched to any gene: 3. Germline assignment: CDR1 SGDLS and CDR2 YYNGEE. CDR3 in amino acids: CASSVGLAATDTQYF. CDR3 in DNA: TGTGCCAGCAGCGTAGGGCTAGCGGCCACAGATACGCAGTATTTT.

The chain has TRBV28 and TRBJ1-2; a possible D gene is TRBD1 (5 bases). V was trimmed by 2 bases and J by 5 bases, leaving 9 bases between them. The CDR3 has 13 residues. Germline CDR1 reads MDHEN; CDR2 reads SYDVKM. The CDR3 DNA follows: TGTGCCAGCAGTTTAGACAGCCAGTATGGCTACACCTTC. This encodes CASSLDSQYGYTF.

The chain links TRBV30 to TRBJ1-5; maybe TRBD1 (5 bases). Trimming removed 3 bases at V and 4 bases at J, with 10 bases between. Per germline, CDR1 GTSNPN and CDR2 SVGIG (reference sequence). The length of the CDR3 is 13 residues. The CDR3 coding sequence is TGTGCCTGGAGGGGGGAGGCTAATCAGCCCCAGCATTTT. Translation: CAWRGEANQPQHF.

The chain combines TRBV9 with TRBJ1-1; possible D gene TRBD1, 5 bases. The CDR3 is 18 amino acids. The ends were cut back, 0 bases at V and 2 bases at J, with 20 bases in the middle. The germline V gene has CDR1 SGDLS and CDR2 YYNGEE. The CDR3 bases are TGTGCCAGCAGCGTAGAAGGAAAGGGCGGGGGGGAAAACACTGAAGCTTTCTTT. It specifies CASSVEGKGGGENTEAFF.

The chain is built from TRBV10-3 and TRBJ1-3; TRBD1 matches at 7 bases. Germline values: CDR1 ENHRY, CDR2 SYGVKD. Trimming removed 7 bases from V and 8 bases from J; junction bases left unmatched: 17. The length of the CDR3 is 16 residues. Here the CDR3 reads CAIIRDRDKEWDTIYF. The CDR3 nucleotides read TGTGCCATCATAAGAGACAGGGATAAGGAGTGGGACACCATATATTTT.

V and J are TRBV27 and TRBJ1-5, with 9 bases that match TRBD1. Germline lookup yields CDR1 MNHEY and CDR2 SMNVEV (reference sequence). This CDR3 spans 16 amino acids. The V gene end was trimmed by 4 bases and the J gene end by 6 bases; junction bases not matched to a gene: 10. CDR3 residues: CASSSGQGLVFQPQHF. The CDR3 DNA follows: TGTGCCAGCAGTTCCGGACAGGGGCTAGTATTTCAGCCCCAGCATTTT.